The rows below give T cell receptor beta chains drawn from one sample of a study of Graves' ophthalmopathy and Graves' hyperthyroidism. TCRdb processed the multiplex PCR reads anew with MiXCR; each CDR3 protein has one entry. The data hold some 370,000 distinct CDR3 sequences, with about 18% observed a single time. Sequenced sample: peripheral blood. These receptors came from an adult woman with stable Graves' hyperthyroidism. CDR3s include the opening cysteine and the closing phenylalanine or tryptophan. A D gene is named only where the DNA matches it firmly. Clone sizes are given selectively: once, few, many, or a class where the clone is expanded.

v_gene,d_gene,abundance,j_gene,CDR3nt,CDR3aa
TRBV2,NA,few,TRBJ1-1,TGTGCCAGCAGTGGTTCCGGGGAGGCTTTCTTT,CASSGSGEAFF
TRBV9,NA,NA,TRBJ1-5,TGTGCCAGCAGCGTAGACGGCAACAATCAGCCCCAGCATTTT,CASSVDGNNQPQHF
TRBV12-3/TRBV12-4,NA,many,TRBJ1-5,TGTGCCAGCAGTTACGGGACACGGAGCAATCAGCCCCAGCATTTT,CASSYGTRSNQPQHF
TRBV28,TRBD2,many,TRBJ2-7,TGTGCCAGCAGCAAACTAGCGGGAGCCGGCGAGCAGTACTTC,CASSKLAGAGEQYF
TRBV6-2/TRBV6-3,TRBD2,few,TRBJ2-7,TGTGCCAGCAGTTCCCGACTAGCGGACCGGGGGGAGCAGTACTTC,CASSSRLADRGEQYF
TRBV11-2,TRBD1,many,TRBJ2-7,TGTGCCAGCAGCGTGCGCGGGACAGGGTCCTACGAGCAGTACTTC,CASSVRGTGSYEQYF
TRBV4-1,NA,many,TRBJ2-7,TGCGCCAGCAGCCAAGATCGTTCAGGATACAGGGCTGCCTACGAGCAGTACTTC,CASSQDRSGYRAAYEQYF
TRBV28,TRBD1,many,TRBJ1-5,TGTGCCAGCACCGGGACAGGGTGGACCAATCAGCCCCAGCATTTT,CASTGTGWTNQPQHF
TRBV6-1,NA,NA,TRBJ1-2,TGTGCCAGCAGTGTATACTCGATCAACTATGGCTACACCTTC,CASSVYSINYGYTF
TRBV10-3,TRBD1,few,TRBJ2-7,TGTGCCATCCGGGACAGAACCGTTTACGAGCAGTACTTC,CAIRDRTVYEQYF
TRBV11-2,NA,many,TRBJ2-7,TGTGCCAGCAGCCTCCATGCCGGGAGTGGGCCCCCCGAGCAGTACTTC,CASSLHAGSGPPEQYF
TRBV27,NA,NA,TRBJ2-2,TGTGCCAGCAGCCCACATGCGGGCAGGGCGAGGACCGGGGAGCTGTTTTTT,CASSPHAGRARTGELFF
TRBV20-1,TRBD2,NA,TRBJ2-5,TGCAGTGCTCGAGCGGGAGAAAAGGGGGAGACCCAGTACTTC,CSARAGEKGETQYF
TRBV28,TRBD2,few,TRBJ2-7,TGTGCCAGCAGTTTACTCCCGGGAATAGCGGGCGAGCAGTACTTC,CASSLLPGIAGEQYF
TRBV19,NA,many,TRBJ2-7,TGTGCCAGTAGTACAATACAAGGTTCCGAGCAGTACTTC,CASSTIQGSEQYF
TRBV6-2/TRBV6-3,TRBD2,NA,TRBJ2-7,TGTGCCAGCAGTCCCCGTCGGCTCCGGGAGGCCTACGAGCAGTACTTC,CASSPRRLREAYEQYF
TRBV14,NA,many,TRBJ1-5,TGTGCCAGCAGCCAAGATGATCAGCCCCAGCATTTT,CASSQDDQPQHF
TRBV6-5,TRBD1,many,TRBJ2-4,TGTGCCAGCGAAACTGCCGGGACAGGGGGCAAAAACATTCAGTACTTC,CASETAGTGGKNIQYF
TRBV4-3,NA,few,TRBJ1-6,TGCGCCAGCAGCCAAGAGCAGAATTCACCCCTCCACTTT,CASSQEQNSPLHF
TRBV20-1,NA,many,TRBJ1-5,TGCAGTGCTAGAGGGAACAGGGTGAGGCGGAGTCAGCCCCAGCATTTT,CSARGNRVRRSQPQHF
TRBV7-8,NA,many,TRBJ2-7,TGTGCCAGCACCCGAAGTCAGGCTTTTGGCGGTGGTAGCTCCTACGAGCAGTACTTC,CASTRSQAFGGGSSYEQYF
TRBV20-1,NA,many,TRBJ1-1,TGCAGTCCTTTGGGGGGAAGCACTGAAGCTTTCTTT,CSPLGGSTEAFF
TRBV19,NA,many,TRBJ1-6,TGTGCCAGTAGTATAGGAGGGCTCGCGGGGGATTCACCCCTCCACTTT,CASSIGGLAGDSPLHF
TRBV2,TRBD2,many,TRBJ2-5,TGTGCCAGCAGCGCCGGGACTAGCTACCAAGAGACCCAGTACTTC,CASSAGTSYQETQYF
TRBV28,TRBD1,many,TRBJ1-1,TGTGCCAGCAGTCCCACCGGACAGGCGAACACTGAAGCTTTCTTT,CASSPTGQANTEAFF
TRBV30,NA,many,TRBJ1-1,TGTGCCTGGAGTGTTTTCCCCGTAGGCGCTGAAGCTTTCTTT,CAWSVFPVGAEAFF
TRBV19,NA,many,TRBJ1-2,TGTGCCAGTAGTATGGTACAGCTCGCCTATGGCTACACCTTC,CASSMVQLAYGYTF
TRBV3-1,NA,many,TRBJ2-7,TGTGCCAGCAGGCCAAGGGGATCCCGTTACGAGCAGTACTTC,CASRPRGSRYEQYF
TRBV11-2,NA,few,TRBJ2-2,TGTGCCAGCAGCCCGTGGGTCGGGGAGCTGTTTTTT,CASSPWVGELFF
TRBV29-1,TRBD2,many,TRBJ2-2,TGCAGCGTGGCCGGGACTAGCGGGAGTCCGAACACCGGGGAGCTGTTTTTT,CSVAGTSGSPNTGELFF
TRBV12-3/TRBV12-4,TRBD1,many,TRBJ2-6,TGTGCCAGCAGTCGTAGAGGACAGGGGGGACCTGGGGCCAACGTCCTGACTTTC,CASSRRGQGGPGANVLTF
TRBV3-1,NA,few,TRBJ1-1,TGTGCCAGCAGTCCGAGGGGGTCTAGACGAGAAGCTTTCTTT,CASSPRGSRREAFF
TRBV29-1,NA,many,TRBJ1-1,TGCAGCGTTGCCTCGCTCGAGAACACTGAAGCTTTCTTT,CSVASLENTEAFF
TRBV6-5,NA,many,TRBJ2-7,TGTGCCAGCAGTTATATTTCCCAGACCTACGAGCAGTACTTC,CASSYISQTYEQYF
TRBV28,NA,many,TRBJ2-2,TGTGCCAGCAGTCCCCTTTTTATAGACACCCACACCGGGGAGCTGTTTTTT,CASSPLFIDTHTGELFF
TRBV12-3/TRBV12-4,NA,many,TRBJ2-5,TGTGCCAGCAGCCCAATACTAAAGCGGGTGGGGTTGCCAGAGACCCAGTACTTC,CASSPILKRVGLPETQYF
TRBV19,TRBD1,many,TRBJ1-2,TGTGCCAGTACCCTGTCGACAGGGGAATATTACTATGGCTACACCTTC,CASTLSTGEYYYGYTF
TRBV11-1,NA,few,TRBJ1-1,TGTGCCAGCAGCCCCCGAGGGCAGACGTATATGAACACTGAAGCTTTCTTT,CASSPRGQTYMNTEAFF
TRBV27,TRBD1,many,TRBJ1-1,TGTGCCAGCAGTTTCACTTCGGCAGGGGGAAGGACTGAAGCTTTCTTT,CASSFTSAGGRTEAFF
TRBV4-2,TRBD2,many,TRBJ2-7,TGTGCCAGCAGCCAGGAATCGACTAGCGGGAGTTACGAGCAGTACTTC,CASSQESTSGSYEQYF
TRBV11-2,TRBD1,many,TRBJ2-7,TGTGCCAGCAGCTTAAGAACGGGACAGGGGGTTGAGCAGTACTTC,CASSLRTGQGVEQYF
TRBV7-9,TRBD2,NA,TRBJ2-1,TGTGCCAGCAGCCCTCCTACTAGCGGGAGTAGGAATGAGCAGTTCTTC,CASSPPTSGSRNEQFF
TRBV7-2,NA,many,TRBJ1-1,TGTGCCAGCAGTTCGCGAGGGGCCGCTGAAGCTTTCTTT,CASSSRGAAEAFF
TRBV15,NA,many,TRBJ1-2,TGTGCCACCAGCAGAGATTTAGAAGTGGGCTATGGCTACACCTTC,CATSRDLEVGYGYTF
TRBV19,NA,many,TRBJ1-1,TGTGCCAGTATTGGAAGTTGGCAGGGTTATGAAGCTTTCTTT,CASIGSWQGYEAFF
TRBV6-1,NA,NA,TRBJ1-2,TGTGCCAGCAGTGAAGGGGACAAACACTATGGCTACACCTTC,CASSEGDKHYGYTF
TRBV10-3,NA,many,TRBJ2-7,TGTGCCATCAGTGAGTCGACGGGGCGCGGGACCTTATCCTACGAGCAGTACTTC,CAISESTGRGTLSYEQYF
TRBV7-3,NA,NA,TRBJ1-6,TGTGCCAGCAGCTTAACGGGGGCTAGTAATTCACCCCTCCACTTT,CASSLTGASNSPLHF
TRBV6-2/TRBV6-3,NA,NA,TRBJ1-2,TGTGCCAGCAGTTTAGGTCAGGGTTTTCCCTATGGCTACACCTTC,CASSLGQGFPYGYTF
TRBV30,TRBD2,NA,TRBJ2-7,TGTGCCTGGAAGCGGGACCTGGCTTCCTACGAGCAGTACTTC,CAWKRDLASYEQYF
TRBV28,TRBD2,many,TRBJ2-6,TGTGCCAGCAGTAGACTAGCTCGCGGGGCCAACGTCCTGACTTTC,CASSRLARGANVLTF
TRBV24-1,NA,many,TRBJ2-7,TGTGCCACCAGTCCCAGGGGCGGGTACGAGCAGTACTTC,CATSPRGGYEQYF